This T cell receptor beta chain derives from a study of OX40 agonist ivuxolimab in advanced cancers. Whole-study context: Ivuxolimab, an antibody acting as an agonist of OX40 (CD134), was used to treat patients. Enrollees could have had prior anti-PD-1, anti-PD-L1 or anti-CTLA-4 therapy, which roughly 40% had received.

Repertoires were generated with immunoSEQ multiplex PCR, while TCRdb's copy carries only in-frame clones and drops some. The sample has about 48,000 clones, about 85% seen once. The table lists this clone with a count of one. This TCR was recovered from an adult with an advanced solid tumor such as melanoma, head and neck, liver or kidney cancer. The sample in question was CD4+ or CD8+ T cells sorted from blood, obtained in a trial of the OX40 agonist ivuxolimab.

The CDR3 loop reads CASSPTSFERELFF. CDR3 nucleotides: TGCGCCAGCAGCCCTACTAGTTTCGAGCGGGAGCTGTTTTTT. The chain links TRBV4-1 to TRBJ2-2, with a possible D match to TRBD2 (5 bases). The CDR3 has 14 amino acids. V lost 4 bases, J lost 9 bases, and 15 bases lay in between. Germline loops: CDR1 MGHRA, CDR2 YSYEKL.